The rows below give T cell receptor beta chains drawn from one sample of a study of blood T cell repertoires in COVID-19. The table came from immunoSEQ multiplex PCR; TCRdb's copy has only in-frame clones and leaves some out. The sample records 90,000 to 110,000 clones, roughly 85% being singletons. The specimen was peripheral blood. These receptors all come from a woman of 80 years or more with acute or convalescent COVID-19. The CDR3 runs from the conserved cysteine through the conserved F or W. The D gene is left open where the match is weak. Rows give clone size only sometimes, using once, few, many, or a class for an expanded clone.

NA	TRBV27	NA	TRBJ1-6	CASSPDGDSPLHF	TGTGCCAGCAGTCCGGACGGGGATTCACCCCTCCACTTT
TRBD2	TRBV10-3	NA	TRBJ2-3	CAISESGRASDTQYF	TGTGCCATCAGTGAAAGCGGGAGGGCTTCAGATACGCAGTATTTT
TRBD2	TRBV28	NA	TRBJ2-7	CASSLGTSYEQYF	TGTGCCAGCAGTTTGGGGACTAGCTACGAGCAGTACTTC
TRBD1	TRBV7-2	NA	TRBJ2-5	CASSSRGTGAQYTQYF	TGTGCCAGCAGCTCCCGTGGGACAGGGGCCCAGTATACCCAGTACTTC
NA	TRBV29-1	once	TRBJ2-2	CSVERSGLAGELFF	TGCAGCGTTGAAAGGTCCGGGTTGGCCGGGGAGCTGTTTTTT
NA	TRBV27	NA	TRBJ1-2	CASSAHRASNYGYTF	TGTGCCAGCAGTGCCCACAGGGCTTCCAACTATGGCTACACCTTC
NA	TRBV7-2	NA	TRBJ2-1	CASSTRQGGIEQFF	TGTGCCAGCAGCACGCGACAGGGAGGAATCGAGCAGTTCTTC
NA	TRBV25-1	few	TRBJ1-6	CASSELKGNNSPLHF	TGTGCCAGCAGTGAATTAAAGGGGAATAATTCACCCCTCCACTTT
TRBD2	TRBV3-1/TRBV3-2	NA	TRBJ2-4	CASSQDGLAGSKNIQYF	TGTGCCAGCAGCCAAGATGGGCTAGCGGGGTCCAAAAACATTCAGTACTTC
NA	TRBV28	once	TRBJ1-1	CASSLAGSQNTEAFF	TGTGCCAGCAGTTTAGCAGGCAGCCAGAACACTGAAGCTTTCTTT
NA	TRBV5-1	NA	TRBJ1-6	CASSQRVGVDLHF	TGCGCCAGCAGTCAAAGAGTCGGTGTCGACCTCCACTTT
TRBD2	TRBV7-9	NA	TRBJ2-1	CASSPRQAGGRNEQFF	TGTGCCAGCAGCCCTCGCCAGGCGGGGGGAAGGAATGAGCAGTTCTTC
TRBD2	TRBV7-2	NA	TRBJ2-1	CASSLAVGLAGAEQFF	TGTGCCAGCAGCTTAGCGGTCGGACTAGCGGGAGCTGAGCAGTTCTTC
NA	TRBV28	once	TRBJ1-2	CASSSQGYTF	TGTGCCAGCAGTTCCCAGGGCTACACCTTC
NA	TRBV18	NA	TRBJ2-5	CASSPQTGQETQYF	TGTGCCAGCTCACCCCAGACAGGCCAAGAGACCCAGTACTTC
NA	TRBV10-1	NA	TRBJ2-2	CASSGATTGELFF	TGCGCCAGCAGTGGCGCAACCACCGGGGAGCTGTTTTTT
NA	TRBV6-5	once	TRBJ1-4	CASRLQGVNEKLFF	TGTGCCAGCAGGCTACAGGGAGTAAATGAAAAACTGTTTTTT
TRBD2	TRBV2	NA	TRBJ2-7	CASLWGLGYEQYF	TGTGCCAGCCTCTGGGGACTAGGCTACGAGCAGTACTTC
TRBD1	TRBV5-1	once	TRBJ1-4	CASSLGTGDEKLFF	TGCGCCAGCAGCTTGGGGACAGGGGATGAAAAACTGTTTTTT
TRBD1	TRBV27	few	TRBJ1-1	CASSRDRGTEAFF	TGTGCCAGCAGTCGTGACAGGGGCACTGAAGCTTTCTTT
TRBD2	TRBV29-1	NA	TRBJ2-2	CSVLAGTGELFF	TGCAGCGTACTAGCGGGCACCGGGGAGCTGTTTTTT
NA	TRBV7-9	NA	TRBJ2-2	CASSLGGSNTGELFF	TGTGCCAGCAGCTTAGGTGGCTCGAACACCGGGGAGCTGTTTTTT
TRBD1	TRBV12-3/TRBV12-4	NA	TRBJ1-2	CASSLTGGYGYTF	TGTGCCAGCAGTTTGACAGGGGGCTATGGCTACACCTTC
TRBD1	TRBV3-1/TRBV3-2	many	TRBJ1-3	CASSPTGPLSGNTIYF	TGTGCCAGCAGCCCGACAGGGCCCCTCTCTGGAAACACCATATATTTT
TRBD2	TRBV29-1	NA	TRBJ2-7	CSVSGGRSGSSYEQYF	TGCAGCGTTTCCGGGGGGCGTAGCGGGAGCTCCTACGAGCAGTACTTC
TRBD2	TRBV15	few	TRBJ2-2	CATSSRGLAGGPSTGELFF	TGTGCCACCAGCAGCCGGGGACTAGCGGGAGGGCCGAGTACCGGGGAGCTGTTTTTT
NA	TRBV14	NA	TRBJ1-4	CASTSGRRNEKLFF	TGTGCCAGCACCTCAGGGAGGCGGAATGAAAAACTGTTTTTT
TRBD2	TRBV5-5	once	TRBJ2-3	CASSSELAGEGDTQYF	TGTGCCAGCAGCTCCGAACTAGCGGGAGAGGGTGATACGCAGTATTTT
TRBD1	TRBV6-5	once	TRBJ1-1	CASTLMTGLTEAFF	TGTGCCAGCACACTCATGACAGGGCTCACTGAAGCTTTCTTT
TRBD2	TRBV5-4	NA	TRBJ2-1	CASSPGLAGTHGGEQFF	TGTGCCAGCAGCCCGGGACTAGCGGGAACCCACGGGGGTGAGCAGTTCTTC
TRBD1	TRBV6-5	NA	TRBJ2-2	CASSPRQGSTGELFF	TGTGCCAGCAGTCCCCGACAGGGGAGCACCGGGGAGCTGTTTTTT
TRBD1	TRBV18	NA	TRBJ2-2	CASSNPGTADTGELFF	TGTGCCAGCTCTAACCCGGGGACAGCAGACACCGGGGAGCTGTTTTTT
TRBD2	TRBV30	NA	TRBJ2-3	CAWSGGRAGGTDTQYF	TGTGCCTGGAGTGGCGGGAGGGCCGGGGGCACAGATACGCAGTATTTT
TRBD1	TRBV6-5	once	TRBJ1-1	CASLRTGGEKAFF	TGTGCCAGCCTTCGGACAGGGGGGGAAAAAGCTTTCTTT
NA	TRBV3-1/TRBV3-2	NA	TRBJ1-5	CASSQGDFRGNQPQHF	TGTGCCAGCAGCCAAGGCGATTTCAGGGGCAATCAGCCCCAGCATTTT
NA	TRBV10-3	NA	TRBJ2-7	CAISGFAGGGEQYF	TGTGCCATCAGTGGCTTCGCGGGTGGCGGGGAGCAGTACTTC
NA	TRBV19	NA	TRBJ2-3	CASSLRPGDTQYF	TGTGCCAGTAGCCTCCGTCCAGGAGATACGCAGTATTTT
NA	TRBV19	NA	TRBJ2-3	CASTDRPATDTQYF	TGTGCCAGTACGGACAGACCCGCTACAGATACGCAGTATTTT